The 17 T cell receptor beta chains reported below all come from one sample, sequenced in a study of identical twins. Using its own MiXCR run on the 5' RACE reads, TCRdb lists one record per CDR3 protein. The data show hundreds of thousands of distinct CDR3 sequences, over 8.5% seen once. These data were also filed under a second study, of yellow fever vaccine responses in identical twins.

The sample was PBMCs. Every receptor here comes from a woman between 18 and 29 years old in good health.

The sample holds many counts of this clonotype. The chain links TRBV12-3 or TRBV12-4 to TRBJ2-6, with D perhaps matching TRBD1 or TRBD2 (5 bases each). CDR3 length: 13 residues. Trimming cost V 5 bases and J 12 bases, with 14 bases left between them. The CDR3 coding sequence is TGTGCCAGCAGTCCCGAGGGGATAAGCGTCCTGACTTTC. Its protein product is CASSPEGISVLTF.

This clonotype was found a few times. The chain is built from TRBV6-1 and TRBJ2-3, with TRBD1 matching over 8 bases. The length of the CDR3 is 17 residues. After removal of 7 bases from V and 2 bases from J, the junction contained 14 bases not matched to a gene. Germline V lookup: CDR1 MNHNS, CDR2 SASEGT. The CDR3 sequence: CASIPTLGQGNTDTQYF. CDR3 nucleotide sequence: TGTGCCAGCATCCCAACACTAGGACAGGGCAACACAGATACGCAGTATTTT.

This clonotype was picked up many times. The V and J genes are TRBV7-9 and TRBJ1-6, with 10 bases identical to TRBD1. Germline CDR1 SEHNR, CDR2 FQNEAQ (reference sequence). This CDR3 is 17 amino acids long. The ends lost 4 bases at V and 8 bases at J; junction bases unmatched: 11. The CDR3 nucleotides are TGTGCCAGCAGCTCCAAATACGGGACAGGGGTTGATTCACCCCTCCACTTT. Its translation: CASSSKYGTGVDSPLHF. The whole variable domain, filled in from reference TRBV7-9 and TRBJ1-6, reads DTGVSQNPRHKITKRGQNVTFRCDPISEHNRLYWYRQTLGQGPEFLTYFQNEAQLEKSRLLSDRFSAERPKGSFSTLEIQRTEQGDSAMYLCASSSKYGTGVDSPLHFGNGTRLTVT.

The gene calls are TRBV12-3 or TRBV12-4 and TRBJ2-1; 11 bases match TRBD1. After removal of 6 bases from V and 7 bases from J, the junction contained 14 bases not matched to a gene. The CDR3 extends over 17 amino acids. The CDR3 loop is CASSPQAPGQGGNEQFF. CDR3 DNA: TGTGCCAGCAGCCCTCAGGCGCCGGGACAGGGGGGGAATGAGCAGTTCTTC.

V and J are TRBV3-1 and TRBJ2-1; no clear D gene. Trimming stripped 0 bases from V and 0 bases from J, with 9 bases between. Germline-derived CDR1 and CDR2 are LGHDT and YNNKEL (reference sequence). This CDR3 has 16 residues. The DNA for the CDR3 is TGTGCCAGCAGCCAAGAACAGATGAGCTCCTACAATGAGCAGTTCTTC. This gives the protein CASSQEQMSSYNEQFF.

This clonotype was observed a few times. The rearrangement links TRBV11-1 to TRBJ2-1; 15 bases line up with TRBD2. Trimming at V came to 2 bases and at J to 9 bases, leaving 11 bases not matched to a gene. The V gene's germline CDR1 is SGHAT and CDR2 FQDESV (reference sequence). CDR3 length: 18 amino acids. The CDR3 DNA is TGTGCCAGCAGCTTATTCGCCGGACTAGCGGGAGGGCCGGGTGAGCAGTTCTTC. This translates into CASSLFAGLAGGPGEQFF.

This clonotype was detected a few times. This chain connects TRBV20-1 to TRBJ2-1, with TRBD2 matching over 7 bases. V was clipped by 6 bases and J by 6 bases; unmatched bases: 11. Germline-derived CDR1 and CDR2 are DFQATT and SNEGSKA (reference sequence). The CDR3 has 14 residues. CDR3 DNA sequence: TGCAGTGCCCCGCCGGGACTACCACTCAATGAGCAGTTCTTC. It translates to CSAPPGLPLNEQFF.

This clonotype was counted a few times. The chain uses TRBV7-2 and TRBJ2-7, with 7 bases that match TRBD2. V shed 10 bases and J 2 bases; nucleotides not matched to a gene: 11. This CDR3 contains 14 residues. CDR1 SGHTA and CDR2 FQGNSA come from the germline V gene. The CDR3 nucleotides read TGTGCCACCGCGACTGGGCGGGGGACCTACGAGCAGTACTTC. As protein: CATATGRGTYEQYF. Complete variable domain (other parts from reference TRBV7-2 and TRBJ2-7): GAGVSQSPSNKVTEKGKDVELRCDPISGHTALYWYRQSLGQGLEFLIYFQGNSAPDKSGLPSDRFSAERTGGSVSTLTIQRTQQEDSAVYLCATATGRGTYEQYFGPGTRLTVT.

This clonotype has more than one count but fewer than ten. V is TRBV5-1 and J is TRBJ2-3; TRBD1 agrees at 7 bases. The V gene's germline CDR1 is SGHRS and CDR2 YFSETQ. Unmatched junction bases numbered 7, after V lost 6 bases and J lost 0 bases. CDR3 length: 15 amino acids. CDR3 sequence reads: CASNPGQMSTDTQYF. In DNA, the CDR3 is TGCGCCAGCAACCCGGGACAGATGAGCACAGATACGCAGTATTTT. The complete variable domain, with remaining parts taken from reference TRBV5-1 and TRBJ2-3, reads KAGVTQTPRYLIKTRGQQVTLSCSPISGHRSVSWYQQTPGQGLQFLFEYFSETQRNKGNFPGRFSGRQFSNSRSEMNVSTLELGDSALYLCASNPGQMSTDTQYFGPGTRLTVL.

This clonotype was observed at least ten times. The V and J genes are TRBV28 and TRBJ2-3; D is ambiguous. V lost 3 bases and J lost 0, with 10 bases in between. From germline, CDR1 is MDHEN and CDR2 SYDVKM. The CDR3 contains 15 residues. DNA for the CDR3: TGTGCCAGCAGTTTCTATTCGGTGAGCACAGATACGCAGTATTTT. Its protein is CASSFYSVSTDTQYF.

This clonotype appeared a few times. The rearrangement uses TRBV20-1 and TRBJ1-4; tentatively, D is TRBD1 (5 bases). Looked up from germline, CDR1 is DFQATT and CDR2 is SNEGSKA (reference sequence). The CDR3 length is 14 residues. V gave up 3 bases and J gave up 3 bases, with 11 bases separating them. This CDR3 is CSASWGSSNEKLFF. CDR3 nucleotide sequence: TGCAGTGCTAGCTGGGGGAGTTCTAATGAAAAACTGTTTTTT.

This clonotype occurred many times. The CDR3 DNA is TGTGCCAGCAGTTTCCGGACAGGTGAAGCTTTCTTT. It specifies CASSFRTGEAFF. The rearrangement links TRBV12-3 or TRBV12-4 to TRBJ1-1; TRBD1 matches at 7 bases. V was pared by 3 bases and J by 7 bases, with 2 bases of the junction left unmatched. This CDR3 spans 12 amino acids.

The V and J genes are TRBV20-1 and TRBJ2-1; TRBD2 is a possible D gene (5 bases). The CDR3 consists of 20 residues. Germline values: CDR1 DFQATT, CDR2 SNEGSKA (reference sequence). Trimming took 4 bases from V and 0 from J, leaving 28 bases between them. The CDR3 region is CSATRLGYRGGHSSYNEQFF. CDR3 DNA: TGCAGTGCTACTCGATTGGGCTACCGCGGAGGTCATAGCTCCTACAATGAGCAGTTCTTC.

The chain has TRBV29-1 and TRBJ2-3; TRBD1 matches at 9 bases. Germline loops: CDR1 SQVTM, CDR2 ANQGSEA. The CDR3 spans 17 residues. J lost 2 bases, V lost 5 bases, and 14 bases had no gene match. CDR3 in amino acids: CSVPLDRGLGITDTQYF. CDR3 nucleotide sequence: TGCAGCGTTCCCCTGGACAGGGGTTTAGGAATCACAGATACGCAGTATTTT.

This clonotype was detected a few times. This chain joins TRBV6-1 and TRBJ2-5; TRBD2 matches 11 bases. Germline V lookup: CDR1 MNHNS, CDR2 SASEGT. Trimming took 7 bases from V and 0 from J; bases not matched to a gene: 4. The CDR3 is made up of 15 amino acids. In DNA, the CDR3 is TGTGCCAGCATGCGGACTAGCGGGTACCAAGAGACCCAGTACTTC. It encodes CASMRTSGYQETQYF.

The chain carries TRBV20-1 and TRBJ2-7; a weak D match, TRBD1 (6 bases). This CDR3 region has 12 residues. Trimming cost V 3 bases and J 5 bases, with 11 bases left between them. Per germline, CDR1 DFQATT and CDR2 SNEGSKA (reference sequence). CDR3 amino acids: CSASAGVHEQYF. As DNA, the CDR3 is TGCAGTGCTAGTGCAGGGGTCCACGAGCAGTACTTC.

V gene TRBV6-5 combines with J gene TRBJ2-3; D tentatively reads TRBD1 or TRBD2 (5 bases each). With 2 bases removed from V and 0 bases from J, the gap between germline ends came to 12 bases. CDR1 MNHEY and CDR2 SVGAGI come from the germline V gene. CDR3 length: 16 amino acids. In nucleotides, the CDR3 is TGTGCCAGCAGTTACCGAGGGGTCTCTAGCACAGATACGCAGTATTTT. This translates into CASSYRGVSSTDTQYF.